Listed below are T cell receptor beta chains from one sample, sequenced in a study of regulatory T cells in long-lasting Graves disease. MiXCR, run by TCRdb on the multiplex PCR reads, gives a single entry per CDR3 protein. The table shows 350,000 to 550,000 distinct CDR3 sequences, with 14% to 15% occurring only once. This sample was shared with a second study, whose subject was T cells in Graves' hyperthyroidism and ophthalmopathy.

The sequencing here drew on peripheral blood mononuclear cells (PBMCs), taken at new diagnosis, from a patient treated with antithyroid drugs. The receptors come from a woman aged 25 to 45 with Graves disease. Both conserved end residues are part of each CDR3. Fields, in order: CDR3 protein, CDR3 DNA, clone size, J gene, V gene, D gene. The D gene is left open where the match is weak. Clone size is given for some rows only: seen once, a few or many times, or a class if the clone is expanded.

CDR3 protein: CASSVESLDYTDTQYF; CDR3 DNA: TGTGCCAGCAGCGTAGAGTCCCTCGACTACACAGATACGCAGTATTTT; clone size: few; J gene: TRBJ2-3; V gene: TRBV9; D gene: NA
CDR3 protein: CSARDVGSGRETQYF; CDR3 DNA: TGCAGTGCTAGAGATGTGGGTAGCGGGAGGGAGACCCAGTACTTC; clone size: many; J gene: TRBJ2-5; V gene: TRBV20-1; D gene: TRBD2
CDR3 protein: CASKGLGLAYEQYF; CDR3 DNA: TGTGCCAGCAAAGGACTGGGACTAGCCTACGAGCAGTACTTC; clone size: many; J gene: TRBJ2-7; V gene: TRBV28; D gene: TRBD2
CDR3 protein: CASSYSTLAGAHEQFF; CDR3 DNA: TGTGCCAGCAGTTACTCGACCCTAGCGGGAGCACATGAGCAGTTCTTC; clone size: many; J gene: TRBJ2-1; V gene: TRBV6-2/TRBV6-3; D gene: TRBD2
CDR3 protein: CASSVSAGEGETQYF; CDR3 DNA: TGTGCCAGCAGTGTATCAGCGGGAGAAGGGGAGACCCAGTACTTC; clone size: NA; J gene: TRBJ2-5; V gene: TRBV2; D gene: TRBD2
CDR3 protein: CASSIRDRVWEPQHF; CDR3 DNA: TGTGCCAGTAGTATCCGGGACAGGGTGTGGGAGCCCCAGCATTTT; clone size: few; J gene: TRBJ1-5; V gene: TRBV19; D gene: TRBD1
CDR3 protein: CASSQPTGARNTEAFF; CDR3 DNA: TGTGCCAGCAGTCAACCCACAGGGGCCCGGAACACTGAAGCTTTCTTT; clone size: many; J gene: TRBJ1-1; V gene: TRBV11-2; D gene: TRBD1
CDR3 protein: CASRGAGVIEQYF; CDR3 DNA: TGTGCCAGCAGGGGAGCGGGAGTAATCGAGCAGTACTTC; clone size: NA; J gene: TRBJ2-7; V gene: TRBV12-3/TRBV12-4; D gene: TRBD2
CDR3 protein: CAWRYYPYEQYF; CDR3 DNA: TGTGCCTGGAGGTACTATCCCTACGAGCAGTACTTC; clone size: NA; J gene: TRBJ2-7; V gene: TRBV30; D gene: NA
CDR3 protein: CASSLHAGGSHYEQYF; CDR3 DNA: TGCGCCAGCAGCCTCCACGCGGGGGGATCCCACTACGAGCAGTACTTC; clone size: few; J gene: TRBJ2-7; V gene: TRBV4-1; D gene: TRBD2
CDR3 protein: CASSIDRAGGQLYEQYF; CDR3 DNA: TGTGCCAGTAGTATAGATCGGGCGGGAGGGCAGCTCTACGAGCAGTACTTC; clone size: NA; J gene: TRBJ2-7; V gene: TRBV19; D gene: TRBD2
CDR3 protein: CATGGQGAYEQYF; CDR3 DNA: TGTGCTACCGGGGGACAGGGGGCCTACGAGCAGTACTTC; clone size: few; J gene: TRBJ2-7; V gene: TRBV24-1; D gene: TRBD1
CDR3 protein: CSVARDPPYEQYF; CDR3 DNA: TGCAGCGTCGCTAGGGACCCTCCCTACGAGCAGTACTTC; clone size: NA; J gene: TRBJ2-7; V gene: TRBV29-1; D gene: NA
CDR3 protein: CASSLDRVSFEANQPQHF; CDR3 DNA: TGTGCCAGCAGTTTAGACAGGGTGTCGTTCGAGGCCAATCAGCCCCAGCATTTT; clone size: many; J gene: TRBJ1-5; V gene: TRBV28; D gene: TRBD1
CDR3 protein: CSAREGGRNEQFF; CDR3 DNA: TGCAGTGCTAGAGAGGGAGGGCGAAATGAGCAGTTCTTC; clone size: many; J gene: TRBJ2-1; V gene: TRBV20-1; D gene: TRBD2
CDR3 protein: CASSFRRQDEQYF; CDR3 DNA: TGTGCCAGCAGCTTTCGCCGACAGGACGAGCAGTACTTC; clone size: NA; J gene: TRBJ2-7; V gene: TRBV7-3; D gene: NA
CDR3 protein: CASSLGGRANNEQFF; CDR3 DNA: TGTGCCAGCAGCTTAGGCGGGAGGGCGAACAATGAGCAGTTCTTC; clone size: many; J gene: TRBJ2-1; V gene: TRBV5-4; D gene: TRBD2
CDR3 protein: CASTAWGEQFF; CDR3 DNA: TGTGCCAGCACTGCGTGGGGCGAGCAGTTCTTC; clone size: many; J gene: TRBJ2-1; V gene: TRBV6-2/TRBV6-3; D gene: NA
CDR3 protein: CAIRDRINQPQHF; CDR3 DNA: TGTGCCATCAGGGACAGAATTAATCAGCCCCAGCATTTT; clone size: few; J gene: TRBJ1-5; V gene: TRBV10-3; D gene: NA
CDR3 protein: CASSHPAREYEQYF; CDR3 DNA: TGTGCCAGCAGCCACCCCGCGAGGGAGTACGAGCAGTACTTC; clone size: many; J gene: TRBJ2-7; V gene: TRBV9; D gene: NA
CDR3 protein: CASSPGTSGSGELFF; CDR3 DNA: TGTGCCAGTAGCCCCGGGACTAGCGGGTCCGGGGAGCTGTTTTTT; clone size: few; J gene: TRBJ2-2; V gene: TRBV19; D gene: TRBD2
CDR3 protein: CASSPASGSLYEQYF; CDR3 DNA: TGCGCCAGCAGCCCCGCTAGCGGGAGTTTGTACGAGCAGTACTTC; clone size: many; J gene: TRBJ2-7; V gene: TRBV5-1; D gene: TRBD2
CDR3 protein: CASSPRGGSNQPQHF; CDR3 DNA: TGTGCCAGCTCACCCCGGGGGGGTAGCAATCAGCCCCAGCATTTT; clone size: many; J gene: TRBJ1-5; V gene: TRBV18; D gene: NA
CDR3 protein: CASTPVQGQSYNSPLHF; CDR3 DNA: TGTGCCAGCACCCCGGTTCAGGGGCAGTCCTATAATTCACCCCTCCACTTT; clone size: few; J gene: TRBJ1-6; V gene: TRBV28; D gene: NA
CDR3 protein: CASSVSGRYNEQFF; CDR3 DNA: TGCGCCAGCAGCGTTAGCGGGAGATACAATGAGCAGTTCTTC; clone size: many; J gene: TRBJ2-1; V gene: TRBV5-1; D gene: TRBD2
CDR3 protein: CASSLLPSGSQETQYF; CDR3 DNA: TGTGCCAGCAGCTTACTCCCTAGCGGATCTCAAGAGACCCAGTACTTC; clone size: few; J gene: TRBJ2-5; V gene: TRBV7-9; D gene: TRBD2
CDR3 protein: CASSPPTITDTQYF; CDR3 DNA: TGTGCCAGCTCACCCCCGACGATCACAGATACGCAGTATTTT; clone size: many; J gene: TRBJ2-3; V gene: TRBV18; D gene: NA
CDR3 protein: CASRNNREQYF; CDR3 DNA: TGTGCCAGCAGAAACAACCGGGAGCAGTACTTC; clone size: NA; J gene: TRBJ2-7; V gene: TRBV28; D gene: NA